This entry lists 18 T cell receptor beta chains sequenced from one sample in a study of cytomegalovirus exposure and HLA in healthy donors. With 60 Vbeta and 13 Jbeta primers, the PCR was carried out. The table came from immunoSEQ multiplex PCR; TCRdb's copy has only in-frame clones and leaves some out. The repertoire has roughly 200,000 clones, 80% of them found once; the top ten carry about 0.7%. Sequencing was done on a sample of PBMCs. Receptors originate from a boy younger than 18 in good health and CMV-seronegative.

This clone has a single count. The J gene is TRBJ2-7, the V gene TRBV4-1; 10 bases agree with TRBD2. V shed 6 bases and J 1 base; nucleotides not matched to a gene: 9. Germline CDR1 MGHRA, CDR2 YSYEKL. The CDR3 runs 16 residues. This CDR3 is CASSLTGTSVSYEQYF. The CDR3 DNA is TGCGCCAGCAGTTTAACCGGGACTAGCGTTTCCTACGAGCAGTACTTC.

As DNA, the CDR3 is TGTGCCAGTAGCCCAATTGACAGGGCAGAAAACACCATATATTTT. This codes for CASSPIDRAENTIYF. The V and J genes are TRBV19 and TRBJ1-3; the match to TRBD1 covers 7 bases. Germline CDR1 is LNHDA and CDR2 is SQIVND (reference sequence). This CDR3 has 15 amino acids. V trimming: 6 bases; J trimming: 6 bases; junction bases outside the gene matches: 11.

CDR3 region: CASSARQGENTEAFF. CDR3 DNA: TGTGCCAGCAGCGCCCGACAGGGGGAGAACACTGAAGCTTTCTTT. This chain uses TRBV9 with TRBJ1-1, with TRBD1 matching over 9 bases. With V trimmed by 3 bases and J by 1 base, 4 bases remained unmatched. In germline, CDR1 is SGDLS, CDR2 YYNGEE. The CDR3 consists of 15 residues.

Only a few counts were recorded for this clone. The rearrangement uses TRBV5-1 and TRBJ1-1; 9 bases are shared with TRBD1. This CDR3 has 15 residues. The germline gives CDR1 SGHRS, CDR2 YFSETQ. J gave up 4 bases and V 9 bases, and 13 bases lay outside the gene matches. This CDR3 is CATSDRGGLATEAFF. The CDR3 DNA reads as TGCGCCACATCGGACAGGGGCGGTTTAGCCACTGAAGCTTTCTTT.

This rearrangement joins TRBV5-6 to TRBJ1-4; TRBD1 might be the D (5 bases). The CDR3 extends over 16 amino acids. Germline CDR1 reads SGHDT; CDR2 reads YYEEEE. V lost 0 bases to trimming and J lost 7 bases, with 16 bases between them. DNA of the CDR3: TGTGCCAGCAGCTTGGACGTCAGCAGGGTCGGTGAAAAACTGTTTTTT. Translating it yields CASSLDVSRVGEKLFF. The entire variable domain, with the rest obtained from reference TRBV5-6 and TRBJ1-4, is as follows: DAGVTQSPTHLIKTRGQQVTLRCSPKSGHDTVSWYQQALGQGPQFIFQYYEEEERQRGNFPDRFSGHQFPNYSSELNVNALLLGDSALYLCASSLDVSRVGEKLFFGSGTQLSVL.

V and J are TRBV7-8 and TRBJ1-4, with TRBD1 as a possible D gene (5 bases). The CDR3 runs 16 residues. V was cut by 5 bases and J by 3 bases, with 16 bases left in between. Germline CDR1 and CDR2: SGHVS and FQNEAQ. This chain's CDR3 is CASSAPKGFSNEKLFF. CDR3 nucleotide sequence: TGTGCCAGCAGCGCACCAAAGGGGTTTTCTAATGAAAAACTGTTTTTT. Complete variable domain (other parts from reference TRBV7-8 and TRBJ1-4): GAGVSQSPRYKVAKRGQDVALRCDPISGHVSLFWYQQALGQGPEFLTYFQNEAQLDKSGLPSDRFFAERPEGSVSTLKIQRTQQEDSAVYLCASSAPKGFSNEKLFFGSGTQLSVL.

The chain carries TRBV4-1 and TRBJ1-5; D perhaps matches TRBD1 (5 bases). From germline, CDR1 is MGHRA and CDR2 YSYEKL. Trimming took off 1 base at V and 15 bases at J, with 13 bases between the two ends. This CDR3 is built from 12 residues. The CDR3: CASSQVGGGRHF. The DNA of the CDR3 is TGCGCCAGCAGCCAAGTGGGGGGAGGAAGGCATTTT.

This clone was found a few times. Different DNA sequences within this sample yield the same CDR3. J is TRBJ2-7 and V is TRBV19, with 7 positions matching TRBD1. The CDR3 sequence is 14 residues long. Looked up from germline, CDR1 is LNHDA and CDR2 is SQIVND (reference sequence). The ends lost 4 bases at V and 2 bases at J; junction bases unmatched: 5. Written as DNA, the CDR3 is TGTGCCAGTAGTACACCGGGACAGACCTACGAGCAGTACTTC. This sequence encodes CASSTPGQTYEQYF.

The rearrangement uses TRBV6-5 and TRBJ2-7; the D gene is possibly TRBD1 (5 bases). This CDR3 has 13 residues. V was clipped by 5 bases and J by 0 bases, with 8 bases between them. Germline V gene lookup returns CDR1 MNHEY and CDR2 SVGAGI. The CDR3 sequence: CASSNRYSYEQYF. CDR3 DNA sequence: TGTGCCAGCAGTAACAGGTACTCCTACGAGCAGTACTTC.

The J gene is TRBJ1-2, the V gene TRBV9; TRBD1 aligns across 8 bases. V lost 3 bases and J lost 4; bases outside the gene matches: 5. Germline assignment: CDR1 SGDLS and CDR2 YYNGEE. The CDR3 loop spans 14 amino acids. The CDR3 here is CASSAGDRGYGYTF. CDR3 in DNA: TGTGCCAGCAGCGCAGGAGACAGGGGCTATGGCTACACCTTC.

V usage is TRBV11-3 and J usage is TRBJ2-5; 7 bases map to TRBD1. The V gene's germline CDR1 is SGHNT and CDR2 YENEEA. This CDR3 has 15 amino acids. The J segment lost 2 bases and the V segment lost 6 bases, leaving 9 bases of the junction unmatched. The CDR3 coding sequence is TGTGCCAGCAGTTTACGAACAGGGGAGCAAGAGACCCAGTACTTC. Translating it yields CASSLRTGEQETQYF.

The rearrangement joins TRBV19 to TRBJ2-1; the match to TRBD1 covers 10 bases. After removal of 3 bases from V and 6 bases from J, the junction contained 2 bases not matched to a gene. Germline CDR1 and CDR2: LNHDA and SQIVND (reference sequence). The CDR3 loop spans 14 amino acids. CDR3 sequence reads: CASSMGQGTNEQFF. The CDR3, as DNA: TGTGCCAGTAGTATGGGACAGGGGACCAATGAGCAGTTCTTC.

The sample holds one count of this clone. The chain joins TRBV19 to TRBJ2-5; maybe TRBD1 (6 bases). There are 15 residues in the CDR3. The V gene lost 2 bases and the J gene lost 5 bases, with 15 bases spanning the gap. The germline V gene has CDR1 LNHDA and CDR2 SQIVND (reference sequence). Written as DNA, the CDR3 is TGTGCCAGTAGTATATTAGAGGGGGTGAGCGAGACCCAGTACTTC. Translation gives CASSILEGVSETQYF.

The chain carries TRBV5-1 and TRBJ1-1; D is possibly TRBD1 (6 bases). V gave up 0 bases and J gave up 5 bases, with 17 bases separating them. The germline CDR1 and CDR2 sequences are SGHRS and YFSETQ. There are 16 residues in the CDR3. The CDR3 DNA is TGCGCCAGCAGCTTGGCCTCGGCAGGGAGGGGGACTGAAGCTTTCTTT. Protein sequence: CASSLASAGRGTEAFF. Together with reference TRBV5-1 and TRBJ1-1, the CDR3 gives the full variable domain: KAGVTQTPRYLIKTRGQQVTLSCSPISGHRSVSWYQQTPGQGLQFLFEYFSETQRNKGNFPGRFSGRQFSNSRSEMNVSTLELGDSALYLCASSLASAGRGTEAFFGQGTRLTVV.

The chain recombines TRBV9 with TRBJ1-2; 9 bases line up with TRBD1. Losses at the gene ends were 3 bases for V and 10 bases for J; bases not matched to a gene: 10. The CDR3 has 14 residues. The germline V gene encodes CDR1 SGDLS and CDR2 YYNGEE. The CDR3 DNA sequence: TGTGCCAGCAGCGAAGTGGGGACAGGGAAAGCCTACACCTTC. Translation gives CASSEVGTGKAYTF. Full variable domain (outside the CDR3, taken from reference TRBV9 and TRBJ1-2): DSGVTQTPKHLITATGQRVTLRCSPRSGDLSVYWYQQSLDQGLQFLIQYYNGEERAKGNILERFSAQQFPDLHSELNLSSLELGDSALYFCASSEVGTGKAYTFGSGTRLTVV.

The CDR3 here is CASSTGSTRWSYNEQFF. The CDR3 DNA is TGCGCCAGCAGCACCGGTTCAACGAGGTGGTCCTACAATGAGCAGTTCTTC. The V gene is TRBV5-1, the J gene TRBJ2-1; no firm D call. This CDR3 comprises 17 residues. V lost 4 bases and J 1 base, leaving 18 bases between the germline ends. The germline V gene has CDR1 SGHRS and CDR2 YFSETQ.

The J gene is TRBJ1-2, the V gene TRBV9; D is possibly TRBD1 (5 bases). CDR3 size: 14 residues. Germline CDR1 and CDR2: SGDLS and YYNGEE. The V end was cut by 0 bases, the J end by 4 bases, with 10 bases between. CDR3 nucleotides: TGTGCCAGCAGCGTAGGGATTCAGGGCTATGGCTACACCTTC. It codes for CASSVGIQGYGYTF.

This chain connects TRBV4-1 to TRBJ2-5; 14 bases map to TRBD2. The length of the CDR3 is 17 residues. Germline loops: CDR1 MGHRA, CDR2 YSYEKL. The V segment lost 3 bases and the J segment 2 bases; nucleotides outside the gene matches: 5. The CDR3 spells CASSQGTSGSVQETQYF. The CDR3 DNA sequence: TGCGCCAGCAGCCAGGGGACTAGCGGGAGTGTGCAAGAGACCCAGTACTTC.